This T cell receptor (beta chain) came from a study of regulatory T cells in long-lasting Graves disease. General study points: Relative to newly diagnosed Graves' patients, persistent ones had lower TCR diversity.

In its sample, this clonotype was seen many times. Its matching antigen is unknown. The TCR beta library used iRepertoire HTBI primers with Arm-PCR amplification of CDR3. MiXCR, applied by TCRdb to the multiplex PCR reads, yields one record per CDR3 protein. The table includes some 370,000 distinct CDR3 sequences, 23% detected once. Time point described: persistent/refractory GD, antithyroid drugs over 5 years with positive TRAb. Scientists built the TCR library using RNA that was extracted from PBMCs. Under American Thyroid Association guidelines, Graves' disease was diagnosed. The patients were enrolled through endocrinology in Xi'an, China. This receptor was taken from a woman aged 35 to 49 with Graves disease. The sequenced sample was peripheral blood mononuclear cells (PBMCs), obtained when the disease was refractory, from a patient treated with antithyroid drugs.

DNA for the CDR3: TGTGCCAGCAGCTTAATCCGGGGGTACCAAGAGACCCAGTACTTC. Translated: CASSLIRGYQETQYF. The chain combines TRBV11-2 with TRBJ2-5, with a possible D match to TRBD2 (6 bases). Trimming took 2 bases from V and 0 from J, leaving 10 bases between them. The germline V gene has CDR1 SGHAT and CDR2 FQNNGV. This CDR3 is 15 amino acids long.